These T cell receptor beta chains were read from a single sample in a study of OX40 agonist ivuxolimab in advanced cancers. The table came from immunoSEQ multiplex PCR; TCRdb's copy has only in-frame clones and leaves some out. The sample holds tens of thousands of clones, 83% seen once. The specimen was CD4+ or CD8+ T cells sorted from blood, collected in a trial of the OX40 agonist ivuxolimab. These receptors were taken from an adult with an advanced solid tumor such as melanoma, head and neck, liver or kidney cancer. Both conserved end residues are part of each CDR3. The D gene is left open where the match is weak. Clone sizes are given selectively: once, few, many, or a class where the clone is expanded.

>-|TRBJ2-2|TRBV7-8|TRBD1
CASTLGGRATGELFF
TGTGCCAGCACTTTAGGGGGCCGGGCAACCGGGGAGCTGTTTTTT
>medium-sized|TRBJ2-7|TRBV7-8|-
CASSLGSGWAYEQYF
TGTGCCAGCAGCTTAGGAAGCGGTTGGGCCTACGAGCAGTACTTC
>-|TRBJ2-7|TRBV7-8|TRBD1
CASSPQDRGYEQYF
TGTGCCAGCAGCCCCCAGGACAGGGGCTACGAGCAGTACTTC
>-|TRBJ2-3|TRBV7-9|-
CASSSRGGPSTDTQYF
TGTGCCAGCAGCTCCCGTGGGGGACCTAGCACAGATACGCAGTATTTT
>-|TRBJ2-7|TRBV7-8|-
CASSQGSWDTPYEQYF
TGTGCCAGCAGCCAAGGAAGCTGGGACACCCCCTACGAGCAGTACTTC
>-|TRBJ2-5|TRBV15|TRBD2
CATSRGDGGDIRETQYF
TGTGCCACCAGCAGAGGGGATGGGGGGGATATCCGAGAGACCCAGTACTTC
>once|TRBJ2-3|TRBV4-2|TRBD2
CASSQAWAGGPGTDTQYF
TGTGCCAGCAGCCAAGCTTGGGCGGGAGGGCCCGGGACAGATACGCAGTATTTT
>-|TRBJ2-2|TRBV5-1|TRBD2
CASSLEGLVFTGELFF
TGCGCCAGCAGCTTGGAGGGACTAGTATTCACCGGGGAGCTGTTTTTT
>few|TRBJ2-7|TRBV4-2|TRBD2
CASSPTLAGAYEQYF
TGTGCCAGCAGCCCCACACTAGCGGGGGCCTACGAGCAGTACTTC
>-|TRBJ1-5|TRBV28|-
CASSSGGKGNQPQHF
TGTGCCAGCAGTTCGGGGGGGAAGGGCAATCAGCCCCAGCATTTT
>-|TRBJ2-3|TRBV6-5|-
CASSYSGSSTDTQYF
TGTGCCAGCAGTTACTCGGGTTCTAGCACAGATACGCAGTATTTT
>medium-sized|TRBJ1-1|TRBV5-1|TRBD1
CASSFRTGNTEAFF
TGCGCCAGCAGCTTTCGGACAGGGAACACTGAAGCTTTCTTT
>-|TRBJ2-1|TRBV7-9|-
CASKGVYNEQFF
TGTGCCAGCAAGGGGGTCTACAATGAGCAGTTCTTC
>-|TRBJ1-5|TRBV5-3|-
CASGLVNQPQHF
TGTGCCAGCGGATTAGTCAATCAGCCCCAGCATTTT
>once|TRBJ2-5|TRBV4-2|TRBD1
CASSPGQGQHIETQYF
TGTGCCAGCAGCCCCGGCCAGGGACAGCATATCGAGACCCAGTACTTC
>-|TRBJ2-2|TRBV7-9|TRBD2
CASSPPPGGTGELFF
TGTGCCAGCAGCCCACCGCCGGGAGGGACCGGGGAGCTGTTTTTT
>once|TRBJ2-2|TRBV19|-
CASSIDQRRGTGELFF
TGTGCCAGTAGTATAGATCAGCGACGGGGCACCGGGGAGCTGTTTTTT